Below, 5 T cell receptor beta chains from the same sample are listed, as sequenced in a study of OX40 agonist ivuxolimab in advanced cancers. Profiled with immunoSEQ multiplex PCR; TCRdb holds only in-frame clones, not every one. The sample carries tens of thousands of clones, roughly 80% recorded once. The input for sequencing was CD4+ or CD8+ T cells sorted from blood, taken in a trial of the OX40 agonist ivuxolimab. The source is an adult with an advanced solid tumor such as melanoma, head and neck, liver or kidney cancer.

Concerning this clone itself: A junction boundary mismatches the germline segment, possibly from a read error. The chain combines TRBV6-5 with TRBJ2-3; possibly TRBD2 for D (6 bases). The germline V gene has CDR1 MNHEY and CDR2 SVGAGI. The CDR3 covers 13 residues. DNA for the CDR3: TGTGCCAGCAGCTCTACTAGCATAGATACGCAGTATTTT. This translates into CASSSTSIDTQYF.

DNA for the CDR3: TGTGCCAGCAGCCCAACTGGGGCCAACGTCCTGACTTTC. Its protein product is CASSPTGANVLTF. The chain uses TRBV7-9 and TRBJ2-6; D remains unclear. Germline-derived CDR1 and CDR2 are SEHNR and FQNEAQ (reference sequence). This CDR3 spans 13 amino acids. Trimming shortened V by 5 bases and J by 2 bases, and 4 bases separated the two germline ends.

The chain couples TRBV30 to TRBJ2-7; 12 bases align to TRBD2. J gave up 4 bases and V 2 bases, and 6 bases lay outside the gene matches. The germline CDR1 and CDR2 sequences are GTSNPN and SVGIG (reference sequence). CDR3 length equals 15 residues. CDR3 loop: CAWSQTSGRGYEQYF. The CDR3 nucleotides read TGTGCCTGGAGTCAGACTAGCGGGAGAGGGTACGAGCAGTACTTC.

V is TRBV10-1 and J is TRBJ1-1; no definite D call. In germline, CDR1 is WNHNN, CDR2 SYGVQD (reference sequence). Between the trimmed V and J ends, which lost 8 bases and 4 bases, there was a span of 11 bases. This CDR3 has 12 residues. The CDR3 DNA reads as TGCGCCAGCTCCGCTGGGGTCACTGAAGCTTTCTTT. Protein product: CASSAGVTEAFF.

The chain recombines TRBV6-1 with TRBJ1-2; TRBD1 might be the D (5 bases). Germline values: CDR1 MNHNS, CDR2 SASEGT. The CDR3 sequence is 14 residues long. Trimming left V 6 bases short and J 2 bases short, with 13 bases between. The CDR3 bases are TGTGCCAGCAGCCCGGGACGCGAGAACTATGGCTACACCTTC. Translated: CASSPGRENYGYTF.